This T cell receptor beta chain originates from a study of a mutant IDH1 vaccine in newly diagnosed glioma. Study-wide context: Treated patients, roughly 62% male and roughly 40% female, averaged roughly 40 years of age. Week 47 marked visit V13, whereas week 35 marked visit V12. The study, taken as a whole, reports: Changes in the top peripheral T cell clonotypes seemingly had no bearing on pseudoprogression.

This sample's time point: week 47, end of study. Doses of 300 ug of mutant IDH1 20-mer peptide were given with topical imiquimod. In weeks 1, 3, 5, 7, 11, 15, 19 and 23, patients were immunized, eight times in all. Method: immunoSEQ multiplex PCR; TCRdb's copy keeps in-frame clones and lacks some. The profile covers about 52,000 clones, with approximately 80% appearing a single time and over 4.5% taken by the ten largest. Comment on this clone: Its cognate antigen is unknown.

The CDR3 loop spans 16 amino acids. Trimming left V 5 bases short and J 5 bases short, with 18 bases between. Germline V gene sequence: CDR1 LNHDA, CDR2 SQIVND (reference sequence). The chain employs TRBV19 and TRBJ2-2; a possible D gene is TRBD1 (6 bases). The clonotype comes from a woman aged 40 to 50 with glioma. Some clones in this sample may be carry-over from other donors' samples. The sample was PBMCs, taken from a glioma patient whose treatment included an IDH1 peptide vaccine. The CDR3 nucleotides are TGTGCCAGTAGTCTCTCTTTGGGGGCGTATACCGGGGAGCTGTTTTTT. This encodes CASSLSLGAYTGELFF. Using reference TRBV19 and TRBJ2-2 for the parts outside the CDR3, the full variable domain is DGGITQSPKYLFRKEGQNVTLSCEQNLNHDAMYWYRQDPGQGLRLIYYSQIVNDFQKGDIAEGYSVSREKKESFPLTVTSAQKNPTAFYLCASSLSLGAYTGELFFGEGSRLTVL.